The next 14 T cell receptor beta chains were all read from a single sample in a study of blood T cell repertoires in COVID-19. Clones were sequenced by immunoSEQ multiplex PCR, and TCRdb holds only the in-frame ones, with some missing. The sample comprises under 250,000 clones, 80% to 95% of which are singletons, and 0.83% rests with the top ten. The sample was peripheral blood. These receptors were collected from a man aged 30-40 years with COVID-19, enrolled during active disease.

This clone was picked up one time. The CDR3 here is CASSYRDRGQVGYTF. CDR3 sequence (DNA): TGTGCCAGCAGCTACCGGGACAGGGGGCAAGTAGGCTACACCTTC. The J gene is TRBJ1-2, the V gene TRBV3-1 (or the pseudogene TRBV3-2); 12 bases are a match to TRBD1. The ends lost 5 bases at V and 8 bases at J; junction bases unmatched: 9. This CDR3 contains 15 residues. Germline V gene sequence: CDR1 LGHDT, CDR2 YNNKEL (reference sequence).

CDR3 in amino acids: CASSVGQGFPTHGYTF. In nucleotides, the CDR3 is TGTGCCAGCAGCGTGGGACAGGGGTTCCCGACCCATGGCTACACCTTC. This chain joins TRBV9 and TRBJ1-2; the match to TRBD1 covers 10 bases. The junction had 10 bases not matched to a gene; V was cut back by 2 bases and J by 6 bases. This CDR3 has 16 amino acids. Per the germline V gene, CDR1 is SGDLS and CDR2 is YYNGEE. The whole variable domain, filled in from reference TRBV9 and TRBJ1-2, reads DSGVTQTPKHLITATGQRVTLRCSPRSGDLSVYWYQQSLDQGLQFLIQYYNGEERAKGNILERFSAQQFPDLHSELNLSSLELGDSALYFCASSVGQGFPTHGYTFGSGTRLTVV.

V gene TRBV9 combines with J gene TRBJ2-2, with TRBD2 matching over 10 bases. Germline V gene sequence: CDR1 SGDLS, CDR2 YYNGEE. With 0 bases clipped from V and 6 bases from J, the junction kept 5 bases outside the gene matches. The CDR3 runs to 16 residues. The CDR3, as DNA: TGTGCCAGCAGCGTAGGAGCGGGGGGGCCTCCCGGGGAGCTGTTTTTT. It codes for CASSVGAGGPPGELFF.

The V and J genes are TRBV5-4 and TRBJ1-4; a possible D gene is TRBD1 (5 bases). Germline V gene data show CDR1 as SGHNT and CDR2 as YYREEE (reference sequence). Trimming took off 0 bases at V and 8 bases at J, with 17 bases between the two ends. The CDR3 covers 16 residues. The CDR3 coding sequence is TGTGCCAGCAGCTTGGGTTCCCAGGGTGTAAGAGAAAAACTGTTTTTT. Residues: CASSLGSQGVREKLFF. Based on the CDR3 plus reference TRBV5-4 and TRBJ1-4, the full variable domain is ETGVTQSPTHLIKTRGQQVTLRCSSQSGHNTVSWYQQALGQGPQFIFQYYREEENGRGNFPPRFSGLQFPNYSSELNVNALELDDSALYLCASSLGSQGVREKLFFGSGTQLSVL.

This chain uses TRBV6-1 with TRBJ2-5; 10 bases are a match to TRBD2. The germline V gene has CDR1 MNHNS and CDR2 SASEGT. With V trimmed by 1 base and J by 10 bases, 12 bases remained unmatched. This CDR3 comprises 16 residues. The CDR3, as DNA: TGTGCCAGCAGTGAAGGTTACGGGTTAGCGGGGGGAAACCAGTACTTC. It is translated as CASSEGYGLAGGNQYF.

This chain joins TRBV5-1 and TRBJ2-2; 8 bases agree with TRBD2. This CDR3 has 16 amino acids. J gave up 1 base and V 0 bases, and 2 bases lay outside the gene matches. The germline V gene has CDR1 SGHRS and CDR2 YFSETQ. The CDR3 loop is CASSLVAGGNTGELFF. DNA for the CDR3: TGCGCCAGCAGCTTGGTCGCGGGGGGGAACACCGGGGAGCTGTTTTTT.

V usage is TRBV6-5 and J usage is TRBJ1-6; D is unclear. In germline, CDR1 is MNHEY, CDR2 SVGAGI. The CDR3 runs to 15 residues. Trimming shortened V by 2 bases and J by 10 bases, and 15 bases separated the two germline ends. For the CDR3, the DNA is TGTGCCAGCAGTTACGACGGGGTTTTCTACTCACCCCTCCACTTT. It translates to CASSYDGVFYSPLHF.

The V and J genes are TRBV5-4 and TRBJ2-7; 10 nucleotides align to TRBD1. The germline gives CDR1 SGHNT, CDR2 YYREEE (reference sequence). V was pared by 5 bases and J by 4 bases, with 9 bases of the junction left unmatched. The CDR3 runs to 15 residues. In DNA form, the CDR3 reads TGTGCCAGCAGTCCCGGGACAGGGGCGTTATACGAGCAGTACTTC. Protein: CASSPGTGALYEQYF.

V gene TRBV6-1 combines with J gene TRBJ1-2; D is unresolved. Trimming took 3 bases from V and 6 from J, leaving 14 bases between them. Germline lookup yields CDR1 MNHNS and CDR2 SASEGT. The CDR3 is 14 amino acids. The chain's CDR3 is CASSEVQRRDGYTF. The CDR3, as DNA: TGTGCCAGCAGTGAGGTACAAAGACGGGATGGCTACACCTTC.

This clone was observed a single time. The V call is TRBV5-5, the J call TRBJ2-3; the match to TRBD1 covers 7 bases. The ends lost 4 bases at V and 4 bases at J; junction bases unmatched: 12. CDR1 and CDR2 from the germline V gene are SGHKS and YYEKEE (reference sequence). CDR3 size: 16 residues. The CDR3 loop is CASSLTGTVNSDTQYF. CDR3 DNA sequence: TGTGCCAGCAGCCTAACCGGGACAGTGAACTCAGATACGCAGTATTTT.

DNA of the CDR3: TGTGCCAGCAGCTCACGCACTCGGGACAGCTGGACTGGAGGCTACACCTTC. Its translation: CASSSRTRDSWTGGYTF. The rearrangement links TRBV7-9 to TRBJ1-2; the match to TRBD1 covers 7 bases. The CDR3 length is 17 residues. The V gene end was trimmed by 4 bases and the J gene end by 8 bases; junction bases not matched to a gene: 19. Looked up from germline, CDR1 is SEHNR and CDR2 is FQNEAQ (reference sequence).

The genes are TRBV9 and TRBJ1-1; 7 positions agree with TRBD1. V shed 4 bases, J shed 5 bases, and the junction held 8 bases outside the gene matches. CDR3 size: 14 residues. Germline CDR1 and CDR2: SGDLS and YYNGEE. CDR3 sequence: CASSSRQGDTEAFF. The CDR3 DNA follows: TGTGCCAGCAGCTCAAGACAGGGTGATACTGAAGCTTTCTTT.

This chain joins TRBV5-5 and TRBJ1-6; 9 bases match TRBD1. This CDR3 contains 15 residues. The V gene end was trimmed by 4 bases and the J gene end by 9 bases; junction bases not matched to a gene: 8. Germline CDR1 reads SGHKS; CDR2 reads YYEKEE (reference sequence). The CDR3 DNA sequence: TGTGCCAGCAGCCTCACGGGACAGGGAGGTTCACCCCTCCACTTT. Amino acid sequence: CASSLTGQGGSPLHF.

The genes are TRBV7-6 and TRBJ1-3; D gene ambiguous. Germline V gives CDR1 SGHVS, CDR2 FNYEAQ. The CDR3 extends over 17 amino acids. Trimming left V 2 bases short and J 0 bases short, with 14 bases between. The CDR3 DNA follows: TGTGCCAGCAGCTTATGGGCCGACAAGAGCTCTGGAAACACCATATATTTT. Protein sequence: CASSLWADKSSGNTIYF.